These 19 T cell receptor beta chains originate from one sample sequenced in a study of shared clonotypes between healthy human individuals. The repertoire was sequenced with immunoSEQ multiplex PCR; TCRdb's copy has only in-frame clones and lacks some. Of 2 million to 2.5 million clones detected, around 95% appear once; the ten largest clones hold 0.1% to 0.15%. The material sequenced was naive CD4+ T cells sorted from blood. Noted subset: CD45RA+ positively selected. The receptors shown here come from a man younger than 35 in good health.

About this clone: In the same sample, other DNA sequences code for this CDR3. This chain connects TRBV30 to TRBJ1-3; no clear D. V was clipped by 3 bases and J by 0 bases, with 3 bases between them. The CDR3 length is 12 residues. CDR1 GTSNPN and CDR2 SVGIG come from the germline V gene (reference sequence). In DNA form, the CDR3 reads TGTGCCTGGAGAGGCTCTGGAAACACCATATATTTT. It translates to CAWRGSGNTIYF. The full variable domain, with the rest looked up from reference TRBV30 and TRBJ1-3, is SQTIHQWPATLVQPVGSPLSLECTVEGTSNPNLYWYRQAAGRGLQLLFYSVGIGQISSEVPQNLSASRPQDRQFILSSKKLLLSDSGFYLCAWRGSGNTIYFGEGSWLTVV.

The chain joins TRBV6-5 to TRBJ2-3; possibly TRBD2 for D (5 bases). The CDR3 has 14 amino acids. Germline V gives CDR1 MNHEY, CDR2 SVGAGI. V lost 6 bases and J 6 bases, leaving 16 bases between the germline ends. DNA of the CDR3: TGTGCCAGCAGGAGGACTGGTATTTGGGATACGCAGTATTTT. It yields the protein CASRRTGIWDTQYF.

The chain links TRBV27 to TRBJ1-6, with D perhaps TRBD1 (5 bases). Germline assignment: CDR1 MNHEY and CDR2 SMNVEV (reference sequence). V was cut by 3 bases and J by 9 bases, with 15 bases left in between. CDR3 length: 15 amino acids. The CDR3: CASSFSGTMASPLHF. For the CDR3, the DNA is TGTGCCAGCAGTTTCTCCGGGACTATGGCTTCACCCCTCCACTTT.

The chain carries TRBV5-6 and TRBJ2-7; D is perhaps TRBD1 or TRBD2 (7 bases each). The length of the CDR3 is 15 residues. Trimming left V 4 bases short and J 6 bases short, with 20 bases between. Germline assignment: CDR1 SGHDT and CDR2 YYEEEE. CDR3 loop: CASSGQGGRSSEQYF. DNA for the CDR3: TGTGCCAGCAGCGGCCAGGGGGGGCGTAGTTCCGAGCAGTACTTC.

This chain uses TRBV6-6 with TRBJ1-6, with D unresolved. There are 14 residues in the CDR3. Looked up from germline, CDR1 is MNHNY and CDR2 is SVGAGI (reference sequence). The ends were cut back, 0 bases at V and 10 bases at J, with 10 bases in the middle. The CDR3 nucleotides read TGTGCCAGCAGTTACTCGACTTCTGACTCACCCCTCCACTTT. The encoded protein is CASSYSTSDSPLHF.

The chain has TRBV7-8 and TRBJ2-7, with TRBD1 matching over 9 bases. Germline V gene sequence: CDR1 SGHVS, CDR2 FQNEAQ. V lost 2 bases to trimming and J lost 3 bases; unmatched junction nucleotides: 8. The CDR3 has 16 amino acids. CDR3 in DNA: TGTGCCAGCAGCTTACGTTCAGGGACAGGGTTCTACGAGCAGTACTTC. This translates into CASSLRSGTGFYEQYF.

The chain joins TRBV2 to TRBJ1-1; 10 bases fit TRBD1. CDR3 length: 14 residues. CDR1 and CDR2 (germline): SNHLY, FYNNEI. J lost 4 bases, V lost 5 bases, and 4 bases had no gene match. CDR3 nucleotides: TGTGCCAGCAGTCCGGACAGGGGGGGCACTGAAGCTTTCTTT. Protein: CASSPDRGGTEAFF. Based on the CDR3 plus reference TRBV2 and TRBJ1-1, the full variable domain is EPEVTQTPSHQVTQMGQEVILRCVPISNHLYFYWYRQILGQKVEFLVSFYNNEISEKSEIFDDQFSVERPDGSNFTLKIRSTKLEDSAMYFCASSPDRGGTEAFFGQGTRLTVV.

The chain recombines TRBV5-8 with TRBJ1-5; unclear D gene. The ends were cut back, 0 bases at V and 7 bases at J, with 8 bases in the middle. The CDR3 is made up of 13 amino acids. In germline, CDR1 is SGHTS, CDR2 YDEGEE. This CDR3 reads CASSLGAQQPQHF. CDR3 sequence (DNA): TGTGCCAGCAGCTTGGGGGCACAACAGCCCCAGCATTTT.

The CDR3, as DNA: TGTGCCAGCAGCATTCGGACAGGGTACGCCGGGGAGCTGTTTTTT. Amino acids: CASSIRTGYAGELFF. V usage is TRBV7-2 and J usage is TRBJ2-2, with TRBD1 matching over 8 bases. V shed 5 bases and J 6 bases; nucleotides not matched to a gene: 8. This CDR3 spans 15 amino acids. Germline V gives CDR1 SGHTA, CDR2 FQGNSA.

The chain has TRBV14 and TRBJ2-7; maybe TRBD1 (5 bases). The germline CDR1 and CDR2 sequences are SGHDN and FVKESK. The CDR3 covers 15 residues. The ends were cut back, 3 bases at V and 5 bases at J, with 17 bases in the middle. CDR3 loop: CASSQGQASWDEQYF. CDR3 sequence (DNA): TGTGCCAGCAGCCAGGGGCAGGCCTCATGGGACGAGCAGTACTTC. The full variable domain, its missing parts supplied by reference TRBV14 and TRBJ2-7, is EAGVTQFPSHSVIEKGQTVTLRCDPISGHDNLYWYRRVMGKEIKFLLHFVKESKQDESGMPNNRFLAERTGGTYSTLKVQPAELEDSGVYFCASSQGQASWDEQYFGPGTRLTVT.

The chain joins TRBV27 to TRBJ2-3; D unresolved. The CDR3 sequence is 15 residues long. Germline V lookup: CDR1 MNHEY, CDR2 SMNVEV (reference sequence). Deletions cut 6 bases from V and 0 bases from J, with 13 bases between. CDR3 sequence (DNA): TGTGCCAGCAGCCCTTTTTTGGCTAGCACAGATACGCAGTATTTT. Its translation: CASSPFLASTDTQYF.

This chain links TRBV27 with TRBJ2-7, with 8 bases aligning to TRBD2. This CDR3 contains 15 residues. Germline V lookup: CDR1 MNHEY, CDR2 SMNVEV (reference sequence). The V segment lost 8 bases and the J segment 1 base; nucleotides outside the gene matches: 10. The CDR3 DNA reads TGTGCCAGCGGACGTCTAGCGGGTCTTTCCTACGAGCAGTACTTC. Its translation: CASGRLAGLSYEQYF.

The CDR3 nucleotides read TGTGCCAGCAGCCCGGGAGGGAGGGTGGCTTTCTTT. Encoded protein: CASSPGGRVAFF. The chain links TRBV5-4 to TRBJ1-1; no firm D call. This CDR3 contains 12 residues. Germline V gene lookup returns CDR1 SGHNT and CDR2 YYREEE (reference sequence). Trimming pared 4 bases from V and 11 bases from J, leaving 15 bases between.

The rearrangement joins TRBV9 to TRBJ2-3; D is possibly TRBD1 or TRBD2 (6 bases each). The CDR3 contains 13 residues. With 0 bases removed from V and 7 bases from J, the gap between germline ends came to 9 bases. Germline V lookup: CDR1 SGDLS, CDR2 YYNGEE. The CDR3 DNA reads TGTGCCAGCAGCGTAGAGGGGGGAAATACGCAGTATTTT. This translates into CASSVEGGNTQYF.

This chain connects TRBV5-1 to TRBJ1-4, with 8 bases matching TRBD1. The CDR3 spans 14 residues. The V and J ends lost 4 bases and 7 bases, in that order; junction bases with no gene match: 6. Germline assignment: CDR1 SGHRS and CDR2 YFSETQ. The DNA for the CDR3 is TGCGCCAGCAGCACGGGACAGGTCGGTGAAAAACTGTTTTTT. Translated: CASSTGQVGEKLFF.

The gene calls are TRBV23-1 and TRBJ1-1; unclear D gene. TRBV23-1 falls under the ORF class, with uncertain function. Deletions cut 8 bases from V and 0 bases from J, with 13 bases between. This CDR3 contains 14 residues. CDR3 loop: CASAPGVLNTEAFF. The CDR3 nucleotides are TGCGCCAGCGCCCCAGGCGTTCTGAACACTGAAGCTTTCTTT.

CDR3 loop: CTTRGGNTIYF. In DNA, the CDR3 is TGTACAACCAGGGGCGGAAACACCATATATTTT. This chain uses TRBV28 with TRBJ1-3; possible D gene TRBD1, 6 bases. CDR1 and CDR2 from the germline V gene are MDHEN and SYDVKM. This CDR3 comprises 11 residues.

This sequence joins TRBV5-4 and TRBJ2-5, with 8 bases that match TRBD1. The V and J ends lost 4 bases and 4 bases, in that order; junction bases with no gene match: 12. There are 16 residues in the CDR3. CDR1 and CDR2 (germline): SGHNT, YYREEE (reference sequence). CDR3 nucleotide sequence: TGTGCCAGCAGCCCGCCTACAGGGGGAGGAAGAGAGACCCAGTACTTC. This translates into CASSPPTGGGRETQYF. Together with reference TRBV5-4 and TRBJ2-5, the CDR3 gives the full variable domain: ETGVTQSPTHLIKTRGQQVTLRCSSQSGHNTVSWYQQALGQGPQFIFQYYREEENGRGNFPPRFSGLQFPNYSSELNVNALELDDSALYLCASSPPTGGGRETQYFGPGTRLLVL.

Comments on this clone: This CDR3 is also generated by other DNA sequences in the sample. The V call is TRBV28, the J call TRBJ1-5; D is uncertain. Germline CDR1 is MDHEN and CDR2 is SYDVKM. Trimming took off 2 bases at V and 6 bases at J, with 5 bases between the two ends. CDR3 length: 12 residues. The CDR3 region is CASSLPGQPQHF. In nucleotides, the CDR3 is TGTGCCAGCAGTTTACCCGGTCAGCCCCAGCATTTT. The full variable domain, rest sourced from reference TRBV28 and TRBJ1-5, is DVKVTQSSRYLVKRTGEKVFLECVQDMDHENMFWYRQDPGLGLRLIYFSYDVKMKEKGDIPEGYSVSREKKERFSLILESASTNQTSMYLCASSLPGQPQHFGDGTRLSIL.